This T cell receptor beta chain was captured in a study of OX40 agonist ivuxolimab in advanced cancers. In the study overall: Under the entry rules, prior anti-PD-1, anti-PD-L1 or anti-CTLA-4 therapy was allowed, and roughly 43% had some.

TCRdb keeps only in-frame clones here, not all; method: immunoSEQ multiplex PCR. The sample yields roughly 110,000 clones, 85% to 95% seen once. The germline gives CDR1 SGHTA, CDR2 FQGNSA. V was clipped by 6 bases and J by 5 bases, with 16 bases between them. CDR3 length: 15 residues. V is TRBV7-2 and J is TRBJ2-2, with D perhaps matching TRBD2 (6 bases). The TCR was taken from an adult with an advanced solid tumor such as melanoma, head and neck, liver or kidney cancer. The sample was CD4+ or CD8+ T cells sorted from blood, taken in a trial of the OX40 agonist ivuxolimab. The CDR3 sequence: CASRGGDLGTGELFF. CDR3 DNA: TGTGCCAGCAGAGGAGGGGACTTGGGTACCGGGGAGCTGTTTTTT.